These T cell receptor beta chains were read from a single sample in a study of shared clonotypes between healthy human individuals. This table comes from immunoSEQ multiplex PCR, and its TCRdb copy is limited to in-frame clones, with some not included. The table has hundreds of thousands of clones, approximately 74% seen once. Sequenced material: memory CD4+ T cells sorted from blood. The receptors were sampled from a woman aged 25 to 39 in good health. CDR3s include the opening cysteine and the closing phenylalanine or tryptophan. A D gene is named only where the DNA matches it firmly. The size field is filled for only some rows; it gives once, few, many or a size class.

cdr3_nt | cdr3_aa | j_call | clone_size | d_call | v_call
TGCGCCAGCAGCCAGGATCCTAGCACAGATACGCAGTATTTT | CASSQDPSTDTQYF | TRBJ2-3 | once | NA | TRBV5-1
TGTGCCATCAGTGAGATGAGGGGACCGAGCTACGAGCAGTACTTC | CAISEMRGPSYEQYF | TRBJ2-7 | NA | NA | TRBV10-3
TGTGCCAGCCAGGCTCAGGGGGCGAGGAAAGAAAAACTGTTTTTT | CASQAQGARKEKLFF | TRBJ1-4 | NA | TRBD1 | TRBV2
TGTGCCAGCTCATTACCGGGACAGGGAGGAGGCTACACCTTC | CASSLPGQGGGYTF | TRBJ1-2 | NA | TRBD1 | TRBV18
TGTGCCAGCTCACTTTCTGGCGGGAGAGAATCCGAGCAGTACTTC | CASSLSGGRESEQYF | TRBJ2-7 | NA | TRBD2 | TRBV18
TGTGCCAGCAGCCAAGCATACAGGGATGAAGCTTTCTTT | CASSQAYRDEAFF | TRBJ1-1 | NA | NA | TRBV7-2
TGTGCCAGCAGCTTGCGGACGACAGGGTCTTACAATGAGCAGTTCTTC | CASSLRTTGSYNEQFF | TRBJ2-1 | NA | TRBD1 | TRBV5-4
TGCGCCAGCCGGATCCATAACGGAGGAAACACCATATATTTT | CASRIHNGGNTIYF | TRBJ1-3 | once | NA | TRBV23-1
TGTGCCAGCAGCTTGGAGGCGGGAGGGCGCGAGCAGTACTTC | CASSLEAGGREQYF | TRBJ2-7 | NA | TRBD2 | TRBV5-4
TGCGCCAGCAGCCCCGGGACTAGCCCTGGCACAGATACGCAGTATTTT | CASSPGTSPGTDTQYF | TRBJ2-3 | NA | TRBD2 | TRBV5-1
TGTGCCAGCTCATCCACAGAGACGGGATACAATGAGCAGTTCTTC | CASSSTETGYNEQFF | TRBJ2-1 | NA | NA | TRBV18
TGTGCCAGCTCACCCCCCGGGACAAGTTATGGCTACACCTTC | CASSPPGTSYGYTF | TRBJ1-2 | NA | NA | TRBV18
TGTGCCAGCAGCGGGGGGATTAATGAAAAACTGTTTTTT | CASSGGINEKLFF | TRBJ1-4 | NA | NA | TRBV11-2
TGTGCCAGCAGTGGTCAGGGGGGGATCCGAGAGACCCAGTACTTC | CASSGQGGIRETQYF | TRBJ2-5 | NA | NA | TRBV28
TGTGCCTGGAGTCGGACAGGTAATCAGCCCCAGCATTTT | CAWSRTGNQPQHF | TRBJ1-5 | NA | TRBD1 | TRBV30
TGTGCCAGCAGCTTAGTTGAAACCTACGAGCAGTACTTC | CASSLVETYEQYF | TRBJ2-7 | many | NA | TRBV11-2
TGTGCCAGCTCATTCGGAGTAGAAGCTTTCTTT | CASSFGVEAFF | TRBJ1-1 | NA | NA | TRBV18
TGTGCCAGCAGTTACTCGGGACGGCATACGCAGTATTTT | CASSYSGRHTQYF | TRBJ2-3 | NA | NA | TRBV28
TGTGCCAGCAGTTTAATGGGACAGGGTAACCATGAGCAGTTCTTC | CASSLMGQGNHEQFF | TRBJ2-1 | NA | TRBD1 | TRBV28
TGTGCTAGTGGTCCCCACCTTCAGAGACATCTACAGGGCGCCGGGGCCAACGTCCTGACTTTC | CASGPHLQRHLQGAGANVLTF | TRBJ2-6 | NA | NA | TRBV12-5
TGTGCCAGCAGCTCGAGCACACTCACGAGCAGCGAGCAGTACTTC | CASSSSTLTSSEQYF | TRBJ2-7 | NA | NA | TRBV7-2
TGTGCCAGCAGCGGTAGGGGACGCGGGGGCACCGGGGAGCTGTTTTTT | CASSGRGRGGTGELFF | TRBJ2-2 | NA | TRBD2 | TRBV7-9
TGCAGCGTGTGGACGGAATATCTGGGCTACGAGCAGTACTTC | CSVWTEYLGYEQYF | TRBJ2-7 | NA | NA | TRBV29-1
TGTGCCAGCAGCGCAGGGACAGGGGCTAACTATGGCTACACCTTC | CASSAGTGANYGYTF | TRBJ1-2 | NA | TRBD1 | TRBV9
TGTGCCAGCTCACCGGGGCGGGAGATGAATACGCAGTATTTT | CASSPGREMNTQYF | TRBJ2-3 | NA | TRBD2 | TRBV18
TGTGCCAGCAGTGACACCGGGGGTCAGGAAAAACTGTTTTTT | CASSDTGGQEKLFF | TRBJ1-4 | once | NA | TRBV6-5
TGCGCCAGCAGCTTATCTAGCCCACCAGAGACCCAGTACTTC | CASSLSSPPETQYF | TRBJ2-5 | NA | NA | TRBV5-1
TGTGCCAGCAGCCATCCAGCGGGAGGGACGAACACCGGGGAGCTGTTTTTT | CASSHPAGGTNTGELFF | TRBJ2-2 | few | TRBD2 | TRBV4-2
TGTGCCAGCTCAGGTTCTTGGGGTTCAGGTACTGAAGCTTTCTTT | CASSGSWGSGTEAFF | TRBJ1-1 | many | NA | TRBV18
TGTGCCAGCAGCCCCCGACAGGAGTACAATGAGCAGTTCTTC | CASSPRQEYNEQFF | TRBJ2-1 | few | NA | TRBV9
TGTGCCAGCAGACCCGCGTTTTCGGGCAATCAGCCCCAGCATTTT | CASRPAFSGNQPQHF | TRBJ1-5 | NA | NA | TRBV6-1
TGCGCCAGCAGCCCCACTCCCGTCCGGGGAGCTAACTATGGCTACACCTTC | CASSPTPVRGANYGYTF | TRBJ1-2 | few | NA | TRBV5-1
TGTGCCAGCAGCGAACAGGGAACGGAGGGAGATACGCAGTATTTT | CASSEQGTEGDTQYF | TRBJ2-3 | NA | NA | TRBV2
TGTGCCAGCAGTTCAAAGGGGTGGACTGTATCCGGCAATCAGCCCCAGCATTTT | CASSSKGWTVSGNQPQHF | TRBJ1-5 | NA | NA | TRBV27
TGCGCCAGCAGCCAGGACTCGAGCTCCTACAATGAGCAGTTCTTC | CASSQDSSSYNEQFF | TRBJ2-1 | many | NA | TRBV5-1
TGTGCCATCAGTGACCGGGGGGCGACTAATGAAAAACTGTTTTTT | CAISDRGATNEKLFF | TRBJ1-4 | NA | NA | TRBV10-3
TGCCTGAGGGAGGAGAACACTGAAGCTTTCTTT | CLREENTEAFF | TRBJ1-1 | NA | NA | TRBV20-1
TGTGCCAGCAATTCCGGACAGGGCTACGAGCAGTACTTC | CASNSGQGYEQYF | TRBJ2-7 | few | TRBD1 | TRBV28
TGTGCCAGCATTGAGACAAGCGTTTCCGCCGGGGAGCTGTTTTTT | CASIETSVSAGELFF | TRBJ2-2 | NA | NA | TRBV2
TGTGCCAGCAGCTCAGGACAGGGGGCGGAAAATGAAGAGACCCAGTACTTC | CASSSGQGAENEETQYF | TRBJ2-5 | NA | TRBD1 | TRBV11-2
TGTGCCAGCAGTTTACGGGGGGCTGAGGAAAAACTGTTTTTT | CASSLRGAEEKLFF | TRBJ1-4 | NA | NA | TRBV27
TGTGCCAGCAGACCCCTCGACGGAAACTCTGGGGCCAACGTCCTGACTTTC | CASRPLDGNSGANVLTF | TRBJ2-6 | NA | NA | TRBV27